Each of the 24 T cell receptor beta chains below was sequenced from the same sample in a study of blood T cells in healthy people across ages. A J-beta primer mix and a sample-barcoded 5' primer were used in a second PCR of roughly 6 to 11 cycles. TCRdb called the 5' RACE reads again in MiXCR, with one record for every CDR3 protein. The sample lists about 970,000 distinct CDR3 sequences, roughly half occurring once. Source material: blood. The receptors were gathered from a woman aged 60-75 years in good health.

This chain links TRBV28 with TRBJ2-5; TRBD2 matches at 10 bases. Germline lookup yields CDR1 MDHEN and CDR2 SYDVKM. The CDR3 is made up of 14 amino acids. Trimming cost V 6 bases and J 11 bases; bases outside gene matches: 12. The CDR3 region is CASSSGTSVSEQYF. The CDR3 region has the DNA TGTGCCAGCAGCTCGGGGACTAGCGTGAGTGAGCAGTACTTC.

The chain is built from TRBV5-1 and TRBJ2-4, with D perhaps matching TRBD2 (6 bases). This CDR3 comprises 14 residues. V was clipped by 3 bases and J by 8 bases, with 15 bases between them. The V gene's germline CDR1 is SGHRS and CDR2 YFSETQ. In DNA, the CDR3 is TGCGCCAGCAGCTCCAGTGGGGGGTCCGACATTCAGTACTTC. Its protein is CASSSSGGSDIQYF.

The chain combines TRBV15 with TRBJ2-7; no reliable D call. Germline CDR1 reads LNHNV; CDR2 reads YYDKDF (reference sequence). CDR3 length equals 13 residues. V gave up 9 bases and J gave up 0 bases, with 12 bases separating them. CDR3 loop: CATARRLSYEQYF. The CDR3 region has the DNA TGTGCCACAGCGAGGAGACTCTCCTACGAGCAGTACTTC.

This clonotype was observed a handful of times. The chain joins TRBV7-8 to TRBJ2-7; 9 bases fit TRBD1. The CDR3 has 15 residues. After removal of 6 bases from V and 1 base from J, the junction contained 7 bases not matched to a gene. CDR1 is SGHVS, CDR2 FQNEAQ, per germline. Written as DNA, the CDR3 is TGTGCCAGCAGTCGACAACAGGGGGCTTCCTACGAGCAGTACTTC. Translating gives CASSRQQGASYEQYF.

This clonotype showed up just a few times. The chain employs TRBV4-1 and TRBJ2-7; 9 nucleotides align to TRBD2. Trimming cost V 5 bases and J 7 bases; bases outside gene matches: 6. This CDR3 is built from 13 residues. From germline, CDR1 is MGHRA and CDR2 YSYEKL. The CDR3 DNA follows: TGCGCCAGCAGCGAGGGACTAGCAGGGGAGCAGTACTTC. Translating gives CASSEGLAGEQYF.

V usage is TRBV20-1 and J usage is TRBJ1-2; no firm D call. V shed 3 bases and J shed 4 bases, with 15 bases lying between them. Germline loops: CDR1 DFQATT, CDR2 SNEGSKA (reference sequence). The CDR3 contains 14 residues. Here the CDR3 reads CSASQSGIGYGYTF. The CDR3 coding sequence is TGCAGTGCTAGTCAGTCGGGGATCGGCTATGGCTACACCTTC.

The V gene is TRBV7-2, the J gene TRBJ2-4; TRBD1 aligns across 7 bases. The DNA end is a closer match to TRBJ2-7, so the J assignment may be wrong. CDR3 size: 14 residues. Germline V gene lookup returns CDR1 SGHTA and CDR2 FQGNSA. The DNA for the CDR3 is TGTGCCAGCAGCTTAGCCAGGGGGTCAAGCGAGCAGTACTTC. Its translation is CASSLARGSSEQYF.

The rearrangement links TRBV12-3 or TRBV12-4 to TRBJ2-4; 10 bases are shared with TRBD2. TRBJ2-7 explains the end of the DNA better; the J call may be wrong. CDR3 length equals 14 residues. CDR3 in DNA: TGTGCCAGCAGTTTCGCTAGCGGGAGATACGAGCAGTACTTC. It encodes CASSFASGRYEQYF.

CDR3 sequence reads: CASRTTVSYEQYF. The DNA of the CDR3 is TGTGCCAGCAGAACGACAGTTTCCTACGAGCAGTACTTC. The chain is built from TRBV28 and TRBJ2-7; perhaps TRBD1 as D (5 bases). This CDR3 comprises 13 residues. V was cut by 6 bases and J by 1 base, with 10 bases left in between. Per the germline V gene, CDR1 is MDHEN and CDR2 is SYDVKM.

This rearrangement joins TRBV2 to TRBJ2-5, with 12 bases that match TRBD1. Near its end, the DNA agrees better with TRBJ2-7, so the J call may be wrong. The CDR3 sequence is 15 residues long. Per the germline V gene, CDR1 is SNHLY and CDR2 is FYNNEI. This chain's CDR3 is CASIVRDRGRGEQYF. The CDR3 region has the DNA TGTGCCAGCATCGTCCGGGACAGGGGGCGCGGCGAGCAGTACTTC.

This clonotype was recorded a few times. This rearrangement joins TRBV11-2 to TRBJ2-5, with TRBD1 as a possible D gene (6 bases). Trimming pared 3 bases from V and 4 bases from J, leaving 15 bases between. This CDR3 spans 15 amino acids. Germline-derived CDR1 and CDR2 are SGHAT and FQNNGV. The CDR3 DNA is TGTGCCAGCAGCTTTCGGCAGGGGAACGGAGAGACCCAGTACTTC. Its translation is CASSFRQGNGETQYF.

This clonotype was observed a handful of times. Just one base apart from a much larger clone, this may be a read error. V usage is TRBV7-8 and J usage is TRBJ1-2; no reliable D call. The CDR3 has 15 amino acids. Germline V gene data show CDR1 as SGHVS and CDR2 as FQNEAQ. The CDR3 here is CASSLSPGFMDGHTF. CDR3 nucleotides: TGTGCCAGCAGCTTAAGTCCCGGCTTTATGGATGGCCACACCTTC.

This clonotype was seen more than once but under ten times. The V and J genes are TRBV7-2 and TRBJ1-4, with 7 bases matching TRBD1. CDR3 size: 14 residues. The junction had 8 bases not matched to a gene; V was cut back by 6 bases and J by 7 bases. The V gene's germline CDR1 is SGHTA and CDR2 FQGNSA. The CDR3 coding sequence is TGTGCCAGCAGTATGACAGGGCCGGGTGAAAAACTGTTTTTT. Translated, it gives CASSMTGPGEKLFF.

CDR3 in DNA: TGTGCCTGGAGTGGGGGTAGGGGAAAGAACGAGCAGTACTTC. It encodes CAWSGGRGKNEQYF. The chain uses TRBV30 and TRBJ2-5; possibly TRBD1 for D (5 bases). Gene TRBJ2-7 matches the end of the DNA better, so the J call may be wrong. This CDR3 has 14 residues. CDR1 is GTSNPN and CDR2 is SVGIG in the germline V gene (reference sequence).

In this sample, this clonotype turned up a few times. In DNA, the CDR3 is TGCAGTGCTAGAGAGGAGGGATGGGCGGAGACCCAGTACTTC. It codes for CSAREEGWAETQYF. This chain joins TRBV20-1 and TRBJ2-7; TRBD2 is a possible D gene (6 bases). The better agreement between TRBJ2-5 and the DNA end casts doubt on the J call. The CDR3 spans 14 residues. Germline loops: CDR1 DFQATT, CDR2 SNEGSKA (reference sequence).

The CDR3 spells CASSPTDRFYEQYF. CDR3 coding DNA: TGTGCCAGCAGCCCCACGGACAGATTCTACGAGCAGTACTTC. The rearrangement links TRBV9 to TRBJ2-7, with D tentatively TRBD1 (6 bases). This CDR3 spans 14 amino acids. The germline gives CDR1 SGDLS, CDR2 YYNGEE. The V and J ends lost 4 bases and 3 bases respectively, with 14 bases between them.

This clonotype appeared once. Here the CDR3 reads CSVEDHNAGNTIYF. CDR3 nucleotides: TGCAGCGTTGAAGATCATAATGCTGGAAACACCATATATTTT. This rearrangement joins TRBV29-1 to TRBJ1-3; D gene ambiguous. V lost 0 bases and J 2 bases, leaving 8 bases between the germline ends. From germline, CDR1 is SQVTM and CDR2 ANQGSEA. The CDR3 loop spans 14 amino acids. The full variable domain, with the rest looked up from reference TRBV29-1 and TRBJ1-3, is SAVISQKPSRDICQRGTSLTIQCQVDSQVTMMFWYRQQPGQSLTLIATANQGSEATYESGFVIDKFPISRPNLTFSTLTVSNMSPEDSSIYLCSVEDHNAGNTIYFGEGSWLTVV.

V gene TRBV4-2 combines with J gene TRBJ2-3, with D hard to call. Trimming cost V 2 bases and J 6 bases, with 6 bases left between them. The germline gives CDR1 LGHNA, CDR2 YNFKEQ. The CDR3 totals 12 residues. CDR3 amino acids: CASSQRSDTQYF. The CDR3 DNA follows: TGTGCCAGCAGCCAACGTTCGGATACGCAGTATTTT.

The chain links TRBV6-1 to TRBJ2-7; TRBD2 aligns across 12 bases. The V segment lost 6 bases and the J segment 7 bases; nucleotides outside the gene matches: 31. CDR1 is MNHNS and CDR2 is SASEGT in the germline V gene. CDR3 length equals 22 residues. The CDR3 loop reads CASRNLARTATRTSGTIREQYF. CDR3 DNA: TGTGCCAGCAGAAACCTCGCTCGGACCGCAACACGGACTAGCGGGACCATTCGGGAGCAGTACTTC.

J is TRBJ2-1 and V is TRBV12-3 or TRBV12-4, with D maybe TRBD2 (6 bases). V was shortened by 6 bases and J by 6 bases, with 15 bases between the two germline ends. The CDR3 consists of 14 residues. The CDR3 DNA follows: TGTGCCAGCAGAACTCCTCCGGAGGGCAATGAGCAGTTCTTC. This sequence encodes CASRTPPEGNEQFF.

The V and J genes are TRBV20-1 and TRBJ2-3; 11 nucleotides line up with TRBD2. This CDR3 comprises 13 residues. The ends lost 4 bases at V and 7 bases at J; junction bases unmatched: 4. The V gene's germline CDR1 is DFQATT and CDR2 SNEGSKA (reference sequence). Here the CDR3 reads CSATVTSGNTQYF. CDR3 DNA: TGCAGTGCTACCGTGACTAGCGGGAATACGCAGTATTTT.

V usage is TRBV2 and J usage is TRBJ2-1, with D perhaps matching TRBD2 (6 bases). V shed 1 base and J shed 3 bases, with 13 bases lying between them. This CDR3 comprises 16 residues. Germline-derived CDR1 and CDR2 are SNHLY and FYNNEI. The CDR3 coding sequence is TGTGCCAGCAGTGAAGTCGGCAGCGGGCGCTACAATGAGCAGTTCTTC. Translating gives CASSEVGSGRYNEQFF.

The CDR3 nucleotides read TGCGCCAGCAGCTCCAGTTTGGCCGGGCGGCGTGAAAAACTGTTTTTT. Its translation is CASSSSLAGRREKLFF. The chain joins TRBV5-1 to TRBJ1-4, with D unclear. The V end was cut by 3 bases, the J end by 7 bases, with 19 bases between. The germline V gene has CDR1 SGHRS and CDR2 YFSETQ. The CDR3 is 16 amino acids. Drawing the rest from reference TRBV5-1 and TRBJ1-4, the complete variable domain is KAGVTQTPRYLIKTRGQQVTLSCSPISGHRSVSWYQQTPGQGLQFLFEYFSETQRNKGNFPGRFSGRQFSNSRSEMNVSTLELGDSALYLCASSSSLAGRREKLFFGSGTQLSVL.

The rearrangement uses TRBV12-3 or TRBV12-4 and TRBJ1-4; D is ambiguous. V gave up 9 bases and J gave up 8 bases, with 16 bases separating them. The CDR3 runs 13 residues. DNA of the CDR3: TGTGCCAGTTCGGGTGGGGTTGCGGAAAAACTGTTTTTT. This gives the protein CASSGGVAEKLFF.